These T cell receptor beta chains were read from a single sample in a study of response to subunit inactivated influenza vaccine. Via MiXCR, TCRdb re-called the RT-PCR reads, giving one row per CDR3 protein. The sample has some 500,000 distinct CDR3 sequences; 15% to 20% are singletons. The sample in question was CD4+ T cells sorted from PBMCs, obtained approximately 25 months after vaccination. The receptor set was obtained from a man between 50 and 75 years old who received an inactivated influenza vaccine. Each CDR3 is given with its conserved first and last residue. The order of the fields is clone size, D gene, V gene, J gene, CDR3 protein, CDR3 DNA. D genes are given only for firm matches. Rows give clone size only sometimes, using once, few, many, or a class for an expanded clone.

clone_size: NA
d_call: NA
v_call: TRBV12-3/TRBV12-4
j_call: TRBJ1-3
cdr3_aa: CASSSGGLAGNTIYF
cdr3_nt: TGTGCCAGCAGTTCCGGGGGGCTGGCCGGAAACACCATATATTTT

clone_size: few
d_call: TRBD2
v_call: TRBV27
j_call: TRBJ2-3
cdr3_aa: CASGTSGSRSTDTQYF
cdr3_nt: TGTGCCAGCGGGACTAGCGGGAGTCGAAGCACAGATACGCAGTATTTT

clone_size: NA
d_call: NA
v_call: TRBV5-1
j_call: TRBJ2-3
cdr3_aa: CASSLYPPGTDTQYF
cdr3_nt: TGCGCCAGCAGCTTGTACCCCCCCGGGACAGATACGCAGTATTTT

clone_size: NA
d_call: TRBD1
v_call: TRBV16
j_call: TRBJ1-1
cdr3_aa: CASSQSMGQGSEAFF
cdr3_nt: TGTGCCAGCAGCCAATCAATGGGACAGGGGTCTGAAGCTTTCTTT

clone_size: few
d_call: NA
v_call: TRBV20-1
j_call: TRBJ1-6
cdr3_aa: CSAYPRQGYSPLHF
cdr3_nt: TGCAGTGCGTACCCCCGGCAGGGTTATTCACCCCTCCACTTT

clone_size: few
d_call: TRBD2
v_call: TRBV28
j_call: TRBJ2-1
cdr3_aa: CASSLRGSGLNEQFF
cdr3_nt: TGTGCCAGCAGTTTACGGGGTAGCGGGCTCAATGAGCAGTTCTTC

clone_size: few
d_call: NA
v_call: TRBV3-1
j_call: TRBJ2-1
cdr3_aa: CASSQEQGVGEQFF
cdr3_nt: TGTGCCAGCAGCCAAGAACAAGGGGTAGGCGAGCAGTTCTTC

clone_size: NA
d_call: TRBD2
v_call: TRBV20-1
j_call: TRBJ2-2
cdr3_aa: CSAGRTIAGIYTGELFF
cdr3_nt: TGCAGTGCTGGAAGAACCATAGCGGGGATTTACACCGGGGAGCTGTTTTTT

clone_size: few
d_call: NA
v_call: TRBV3-1
j_call: TRBJ2-2
cdr3_aa: CASSQDKGSMNTGELFF
cdr3_nt: TGTGCCAGCAGCCAAGATAAGGGCAGTATGAACACCGGGGAGCTGTTTTTT

clone_size: NA
d_call: NA
v_call: TRBV10-3
j_call: TRBJ2-4
cdr3_aa: CAISPGDIQYF
cdr3_nt: TGTGCCATCAGCCCAGGGGACATTCAGTACTTC

clone_size: NA
d_call: NA
v_call: TRBV3-1
j_call: TRBJ2-7
cdr3_aa: CASGAGAEQYF
cdr3_nt: TGTGCCAGCGGGGCAGGGGCGGAGCAGTACTTC

clone_size: few
d_call: TRBD2
v_call: TRBV12-3/TRBV12-4
j_call: TRBJ2-1
cdr3_aa: CASSLGSGGLGVF
cdr3_nt: TGTGCCAGCAGTTTAGGTAGCGGGGGGCTAGGGGTCTTC

clone_size: NA
d_call: TRBD2
v_call: TRBV25-1
j_call: TRBJ2-2
cdr3_aa: CASSAMTSSGRGGELFF
cdr3_nt: TGTGCCAGCAGTGCTATGACCTCTAGCGGGAGGGGCGGGGAGCTGTTTTTT

clone_size: many
d_call: NA
v_call: TRBV7-8
j_call: TRBJ2-3
cdr3_aa: CASSQTGTGVWDTQYF
cdr3_nt: TGTGCCAGCAGCCAGACCGGGACCGGGGTTTGGGATACGCAGTATTTT

clone_size: few
d_call: NA
v_call: TRBV5-1
j_call: TRBJ1-2
cdr3_aa: CASSLTASNYGYTF
cdr3_nt: TGCGCCAGCAGCTTGACGGCTTCTAACTATGGCTACACCTTC

clone_size: NA
d_call: TRBD1
v_call: TRBV29-1
j_call: TRBJ1-1
cdr3_aa: CSVNRGRGDTEAFF
cdr3_nt: TGCAGCGTTAACAGGGGGCGCGGGGACACTGAAGCTTTCTTT

clone_size: NA
d_call: TRBD1
v_call: TRBV5-4
j_call: TRBJ1-1
cdr3_aa: CASSLGRGLDTEAFF
cdr3_nt: TGTGCCAGCAGCTTGGGGAGGGGGCTGGACACTGAAGCTTTCTTT

clone_size: NA
d_call: TRBD1
v_call: TRBV6-2/TRBV6-3
j_call: TRBJ2-1
cdr3_aa: CASRYPGQGPNEQFF
cdr3_nt: TGTGCCAGCCGGTACCCGGGACAGGGTCCCAATGAGCAGTTCTTC

clone_size: NA
d_call: NA
v_call: TRBV7-2
j_call: TRBJ1-5
cdr3_aa: CASSFAQGSNQPQHF
cdr3_nt: TGTGCCAGCAGCTTTGCGCAGGGTAGCAATCAGCCCCAGCATTTT

clone_size: NA
d_call: NA
v_call: TRBV6-5
j_call: TRBJ1-5
cdr3_aa: CASSLLRILLGQPQHF
cdr3_nt: TGTGCCAGCAGTTTACTCAGGATCCTCCTAGGTCAGCCCCAGCATTTT

clone_size: NA
d_call: NA
v_call: TRBV15
j_call: TRBJ2-5
cdr3_aa: CATSAIPASTGETQYF
cdr3_nt: TGTGCCACCAGCGCCATACCTGCGTCTACGGGGGAGACCCAGTACTTC

clone_size: few
d_call: NA
v_call: TRBV30
j_call: TRBJ2-3
cdr3_aa: CAWNPKTGTSTDTQYF
cdr3_nt: TGTGCCTGGAACCCAAAGACAGGGACTAGCACAGATACGCAGTATTTT

clone_size: NA
d_call: TRBD1
v_call: TRBV14
j_call: TRBJ2-1
cdr3_aa: CASSQGGTGNNEQFF
cdr3_nt: TGTGCCAGCAGCCAAGGCGGGACAGGAAACAATGAGCAGTTCTTC

clone_size: NA
d_call: NA
v_call: TRBV3-1
j_call: TRBJ1-4
cdr3_aa: CASSQVQGEKLFF
cdr3_nt: TGTGCCAGCAGCCAAGTGCAGGGTGAAAAACTGTTTTTT

clone_size: many
d_call: TRBD1
v_call: TRBV5-1
j_call: TRBJ2-5
cdr3_aa: CASSPGDSQETQYF
cdr3_nt: TGCGCCAGCAGCCCAGGGGACAGTCAAGAGACCCAGTACTTC

clone_size: few
d_call: TRBD2
v_call: TRBV25-1
j_call: TRBJ2-2
cdr3_aa: CASRGLATGELFF
cdr3_nt: TGTGCCAGCAGGGGACTAGCGACCGGGGAGCTGTTTTTT

clone_size: few
d_call: TRBD1
v_call: TRBV7-9
j_call: TRBJ2-2
cdr3_aa: CASSLGEGGNTGELFF
cdr3_nt: TGTGCCAGCAGCTTAGGTGAAGGGGGCAACACCGGGGAGCTGTTTTTT

clone_size: few
d_call: NA
v_call: TRBV9
j_call: TRBJ2-3
cdr3_aa: CASSERDRDTQYF
cdr3_nt: TGTGCCAGCAGCGAGCGGGACAGAGATACGCAGTATTTT

clone_size: NA
d_call: NA
v_call: TRBV11-2
j_call: TRBJ2-7
cdr3_aa: CASSPLQGWYEQYF
cdr3_nt: TGTGCCAGCAGCCCGTTACAGGGCTGGTACGAGCAGTACTTC

clone_size: few
d_call: NA
v_call: TRBV12-3/TRBV12-4
j_call: TRBJ2-7
cdr3_aa: CASSGPSLGEQYF
cdr3_nt: TGTGCCAGCAGTGGACCATCTCTAGGCGAGCAGTACTTC

clone_size: NA
d_call: TRBD1
v_call: TRBV10-3
j_call: TRBJ1-2
cdr3_aa: CAISESQTGYGYTF
cdr3_nt: TGTGCCATCAGTGAGTCGCAGACAGGGTATGGCTACACCTTC

clone_size: NA
d_call: TRBD1
v_call: TRBV7-2
j_call: TRBJ1-5
cdr3_aa: CASSTSTGNQPQHF
cdr3_nt: TGTGCCAGCAGCACGTCGACAGGGAATCAGCCCCAGCATTTT